The 20 T cell receptor beta chains in this list originate from one sample, sequenced in a study of T cell responses to AZD1222 COVID-19 vaccine. Only in-frame clones appear in the TCRdb table, and some are missing; sequencing was by immunoSEQ multiplex PCR. The sample has around 130,000 clones; about 91% are singletons. Sequenced material: peripheral blood, taken 28 days after the second AZD1222 dose. The receptors stem from an adult who received the AZD1222 COVID-19 vaccine.

The chain carries TRBV10-3 and TRBJ2-3, with 7 bases identical to TRBD1. With V trimmed by 7 bases and J by 4 bases, 11 bases remained unmatched. The CDR3 is made up of 15 amino acids. Germline assignment: CDR1 ENHRY and CDR2 SYGVKD. The CDR3 reads CAINQGNRGPDTQYF. DNA for the CDR3: TGTGCCATCAATCAGGGGAACAGGGGACCAGATACGCAGTATTTT.

The chain carries TRBV5-1 and TRBJ1-1; D not resolved. There are 14 residues in the CDR3. V was clipped by 7 bases and J by 5 bases, with 18 bases between them. Germline V CDR1 and CDR2: SGHRS, YFSETQ. The DNA for the CDR3 is TGCGCCAGCCTACCCAGGAAAATAAAAACTGAAGCTTTCTTT. This translates into CASLPRKIKTEAFF.

The genes are TRBV27 and TRBJ2-2, with 7 bases matching TRBD2. Germline loops: CDR1 MNHEY, CDR2 SMNVEV (reference sequence). After removal of 6 bases from V and 4 bases from J, the junction contained 5 bases not matched to a gene. CDR3 length: 14 residues. The CDR3 reads CASSRTGGTGELFF. CDR3 DNA: TGTGCCAGCAGCCGGACGGGAGGCACCGGGGAGCTGTTTTTT.

The chain couples TRBV7-9 to TRBJ1-1; weak D call: TRBD1 (5 bases). Per germline, CDR1 SEHNR and CDR2 FQNEAQ (reference sequence). The CDR3 is 16 residues long. V was shortened by 7 bases and J by 0 bases, with 18 bases between the two germline ends. CDR3 region: CASTLSLGVMNTEAFF. The CDR3 DNA follows: TGTGCCAGCACCTTGTCCCTGGGGGTCATGAACACTGAAGCTTTCTTT.

The rearrangement joins TRBV30 to TRBJ1-1; 12 bases agree with TRBD1. The V gene's germline CDR1 is GTSNPN and CDR2 SVGIG (reference sequence). V shed 5 bases and J 4 bases; nucleotides not matched to a gene: 8. The CDR3 is 15 residues long. As DNA, the CDR3 is TGTGCCTGGTCGGGACAGGGGGCGTCGGGCACTGAAGCTTTCTTT. This codes for CAWSGQGASGTEAFF. Supplemented by reference TRBV30 and TRBJ1-1, the full variable domain reads SQTIHQWPATLVQPVGSPLSLECTVEGTSNPNLYWYRQAAGRGLQLLFYSVGIGQISSEVPQNLSASRPQDRQFILSSKKLLLSDSGFYLCAWSGQGASGTEAFFGQGTRLTVV.

This clone was detected only a few times. This rearrangement joins TRBV21-1 to TRBJ1-5; the D segment call TRBD1 is taken from the table without a DNA check. TRBV21-1 is noted as a pseudogene. The CDR3 has 15 residues. CDR3 sequence reads: CASSGLRGGHQPQHF. DNA for the CDR3: TGTGCCAGCAGCGGCCTAAGAGGGGGCCATCAGCCCCAGCATTTT.

The gene calls are TRBV7-8 and TRBJ2-5; TRBD1 matches 7 bases. The V gene's germline CDR1 is SGHVS and CDR2 FQNEAQ. Unmatched junction bases numbered 8, after V lost 5 bases and J lost 5 bases. The CDR3 covers 14 residues. The CDR3 DNA reads as TGTGCCAGCAGCCCTCGACAGGGTGGGGAGACCCAGTACTTC. As protein: CASSPRQGGETQYF.

The chain combines TRBV27 with TRBJ2-2; the D gene is possibly TRBD2 (6 bases). This CDR3 region has 14 residues. The V and J ends lost 10 bases and 6 bases respectively, with 18 bases between them. CDR1 and CDR2 from the germline V gene are MNHEY and SMNVEV (reference sequence). Written as DNA, the CDR3 is TGTGCCAAAGACCTAGCGCGGCGGTCCGGGGAGCTGTTTTTT. As protein: CAKDLARRSGELFF.

The gene calls are TRBV18 and TRBJ2-1; 9 bases align to TRBD1. The germline gives CDR1 KGHSH, CDR2 LQKENI. V gave up 6 bases and J gave up 5 bases; unmatched junction bases: 8. CDR3 length equals 15 residues. CDR3 amino acids: CASSTSRTGDNEQFF. Here the CDR3 DNA reads TGTGCCAGCTCTACGTCTAGGACAGGGGACAATGAGCAGTTCTTC.

The rearrangement joins TRBV25-1 to TRBJ2-7, with D hard to call. The germline V and J ends were trimmed by 6 bases and 7 bases, with 7 bases remaining between them. The CDR3 sequence is 10 residues long. The germline V gene encodes CDR1 MGHDK and CDR2 SYGVNS. The CDR3 region is CASRGREQYF. Written as DNA, the CDR3 is TGTGCCAGCAGGGGAAGGGAGCAGTACTTC.

The rearrangement links TRBV11-2 to TRBJ1-1; D gene uncertain. Germline CDR1 and CDR2: SGHAT and FQNNGV. The CDR3 has 13 residues. The germline V and J ends were trimmed by 5 bases and 0 bases, with 7 bases remaining between them. CDR3 DNA: TGTGCCAGCAGCCCCTCGCTGAACACTGAAGCTTTCTTT. It encodes CASSPSLNTEAFF.

This rearrangement joins TRBV11-3 to TRBJ1-1; D gene ambiguous. Germline loops: CDR1 SGHNT, CDR2 YENEEA. Deletions cut 2 bases from V and 6 bases from J, with 10 bases between. CDR3 length equals 13 residues. This CDR3 is CASSLSALAEAFF. The CDR3 DNA follows: TGTGCCAGCAGCTTATCCGCGTTGGCTGAAGCTTTCTTT.

The CDR3 region has the DNA TGTGCCAGCTCACCAACCCCCCCGAGGGGGAACACTGAAGCTTTCTTT. This translates into CASSPTPPRGNTEAFF. The V gene is TRBV18, the J gene TRBJ1-1; D might be TRBD1 (5 bases). This CDR3 is built from 16 residues. Trimming shortened V by 2 bases and J by 1 base, and 14 bases separated the two germline ends. The germline CDR1 and CDR2 sequences are KGHSH and LQKENI.

The chain employs TRBV6-5 and TRBJ2-2, with D hard to call. This CDR3 contains 14 residues. In germline, CDR1 is MNHEY, CDR2 SVGAGI. V was trimmed by 6 bases and J by 6 bases, leaving 14 bases between them. CDR3 sequence (DNA): TGTGCCAGCAGGCGATATTTTTCGTCCGGGGAGCTGTTTTTT. It translates to CASRRYFSSGELFF.

The V gene is TRBV10-1, the J gene TRBJ1-1, with a possible D match to TRBD1 (5 bases). This CDR3 is built from 13 residues. CDR1 is WNHNN and CDR2 is SYGVQD in the germline V gene (reference sequence). Trimming stripped 3 bases from V and 9 bases from J, with 14 bases between. This CDR3 reads CASSDQGTSKAFF. The CDR3 coding sequence is TGCGCCAGCAGTGACCAAGGGACCTCAAAAGCTTTCTTT.

Concerning this clone: The junction does not match germline at one end; this may be a read error. This chain joins TRBV23-1 and TRBJ1-4; D unresolved. TRBV23-1 falls under the ORF class, with uncertain function. There are 11 residues in the CDR3. CDR3 protein: CASSQLGRPLF. In DNA, the CDR3 is TGCGCCAGCAGTCAATTGGGCAGGCCCCTTTTT.

The CDR3 here is CASSESVYEQYF. The CDR3 bases are TGTGCCAGCAGTGAATCGGTTTACGAGCAGTACTTC. The chain recombines TRBV6-1 with TRBJ2-7; D not certain. Germline CDR1 reads MNHNS; CDR2 reads SASEGT. The CDR3 loop spans 12 amino acids. Trimming shortened V by 2 bases and J by 4 bases, and 6 bases separated the two germline ends.

This sequence joins TRBV6-5 and TRBJ2-7; a weak D match, TRBD1 (6 bases). The CDR3 contains 13 residues. Germline loops: CDR1 MNHEY, CDR2 SVGAGI. The ends were cut back, 5 bases at V and 3 bases at J, with 11 bases in the middle. DNA of the CDR3: TGTGCCAGCAGTACAGCACAGGGCTACGAGCAGTACGTC. Translation gives CASSTAQGYEQYV.

The chain has TRBV7-9 and TRBJ1-1, with 7 nucleotides matching TRBD1. V gave up 10 bases and J gave up 6 bases; unmatched junction bases: 17. Per the germline V gene, CDR1 is SEHNR and CDR2 is FQNEAQ (reference sequence). There are 15 residues in the CDR3. The CDR3 spells CATRGVGRVPPEAFF. CDR3 DNA sequence: TGTGCCACCAGGGGGGTCGGACGAGTCCCCCCTGAAGCTTTCTTT.

J is TRBJ2-1 and V is TRBV5-1; D possibly corresponds to TRBD2 (7 bases). The CDR3 runs to 15 residues. CDR1 is SGHRS and CDR2 is YFSETQ in the germline V gene. V was shortened by 3 bases and J by 9 bases, with 19 bases between the two germline ends. CDR3 residues: CASSWGGRGTAEQFF. In nucleotides, the CDR3 is TGCGCCAGCAGCTGGGGGGGGCGCGGTACGGCTGAGCAGTTCTTC. Full variable domain (rest looked up from reference TRBV5-1 and TRBJ2-1): KAGVTQTPRYLIKTRGQQVTLSCSPISGHRSVSWYQQTPGQGLQFLFEYFSETQRNKGNFPGRFSGRQFSNSRSEMNVSTLELGDSALYLCASSWGGRGTAEQFFGPGTRLTVL.